A single sample is the source of the 3 T cell receptor beta chains below, sequenced in a study of T cells after yellow fever vaccination. TCRdb redid the calling of the 5' RACE reads with MiXCR, one entry per CDR3 protein. This sample has under 600,000 distinct CDR3 sequences, with roughly a fifth found just once. This sample comprised PBMCs, obtained 21 days after the first yellow fever vaccination. Receptors were obtained from a man between 18 and 35 years old who received the YFV17D yellow fever vaccine.

CDR3 in DNA: TGTGCCAGCAGTTCCGGACAAGGGTGGAACACCGGGGAGCTGTTTTTT. It yields the protein CASSSGQGWNTGELFF. The rearrangement links TRBV27 to TRBJ2-2; D perhaps matches TRBD1 (5 bases). V shed 4 bases and J shed 1 base, with 13 bases lying between them. The CDR3 is made up of 16 amino acids. Germline CDR1 and CDR2: MNHEY and SMNVEV (reference sequence).

This clonotype showed up just a few times. The gene calls are TRBV12-3 or TRBV12-4 and TRBJ2-4, with 13 bases aligning to TRBD2. With V trimmed by 11 bases and J by 8 bases, 9 bases remained unmatched. This CDR3 comprises 14 residues. CDR3 nucleotide sequence: TGTGCCTCCAGGACTAGCGGGGGTAGCGACATTCAGTACTTC. Its translation is CASRTSGGSDIQYF.

The rearrangement links TRBV7-6 to TRBJ2-3; D uncertain. The CDR3 totals 13 residues. Germline V gene sequence: CDR1 SGHVS, CDR2 FNYEAQ. The V and J ends lost 6 bases and 5 bases respectively, with 12 bases between them. Here the CDR3 DNA reads TGTGCCAGCAGTAGGGTTCCCCGAGATACGCAGTATTTT. Protein: CASSRVPRDTQYF.